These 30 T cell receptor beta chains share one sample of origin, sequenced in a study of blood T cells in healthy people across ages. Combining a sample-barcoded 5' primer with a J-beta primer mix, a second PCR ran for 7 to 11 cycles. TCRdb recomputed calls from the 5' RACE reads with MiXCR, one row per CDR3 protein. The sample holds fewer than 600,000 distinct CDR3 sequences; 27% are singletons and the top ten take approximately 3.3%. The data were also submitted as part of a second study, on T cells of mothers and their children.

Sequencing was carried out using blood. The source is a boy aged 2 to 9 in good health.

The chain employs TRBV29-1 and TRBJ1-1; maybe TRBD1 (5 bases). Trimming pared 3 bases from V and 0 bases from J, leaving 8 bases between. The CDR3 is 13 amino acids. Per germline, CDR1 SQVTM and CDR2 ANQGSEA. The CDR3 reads CSVEEGMNTEAFF. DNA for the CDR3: TGCAGCGTTGAGGAGGGGATGAACACTGAAGCTTTCTTT.

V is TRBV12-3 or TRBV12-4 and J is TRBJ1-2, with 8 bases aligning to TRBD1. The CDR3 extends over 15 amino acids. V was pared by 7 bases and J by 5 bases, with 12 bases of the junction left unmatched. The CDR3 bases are TGTGCCAGCACCTCATCCAGACAGGGGAGATATGGCTACACCTTC. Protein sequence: CASTSSRQGRYGYTF.

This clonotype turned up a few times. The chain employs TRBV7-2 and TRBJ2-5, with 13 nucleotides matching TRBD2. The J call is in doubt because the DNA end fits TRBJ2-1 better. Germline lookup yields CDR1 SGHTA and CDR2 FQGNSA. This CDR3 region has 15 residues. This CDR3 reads CASSQGLAGPNEQFF. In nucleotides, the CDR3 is TGTGCCAGCAGCCAGGGACTAGCGGGGCCCAATGAGCAGTTCTTC.

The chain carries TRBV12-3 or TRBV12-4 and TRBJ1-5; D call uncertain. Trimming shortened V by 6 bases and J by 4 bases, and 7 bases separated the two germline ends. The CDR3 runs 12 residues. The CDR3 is CASRDQNQPQHF. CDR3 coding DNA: TGTGCCAGCAGGGATCAGAATCAGCCCCAGCATTTT.

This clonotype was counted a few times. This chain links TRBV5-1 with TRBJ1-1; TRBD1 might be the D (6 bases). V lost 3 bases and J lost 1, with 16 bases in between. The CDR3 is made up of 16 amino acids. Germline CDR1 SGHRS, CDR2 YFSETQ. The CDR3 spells CASSSYRDGWNTEAFF. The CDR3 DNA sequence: TGCGCCAGCAGCTCCTACAGGGACGGTTGGAACACTGAAGCTTTCTTT.

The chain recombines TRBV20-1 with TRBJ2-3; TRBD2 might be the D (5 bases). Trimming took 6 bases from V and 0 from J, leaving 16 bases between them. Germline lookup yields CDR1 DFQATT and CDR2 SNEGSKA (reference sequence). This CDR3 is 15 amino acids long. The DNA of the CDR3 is TGCAGTGCCCCGTCAGCGGAGCTTAGCACAGATACGCAGTATTTT. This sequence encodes CSAPSAELSTDTQYF.

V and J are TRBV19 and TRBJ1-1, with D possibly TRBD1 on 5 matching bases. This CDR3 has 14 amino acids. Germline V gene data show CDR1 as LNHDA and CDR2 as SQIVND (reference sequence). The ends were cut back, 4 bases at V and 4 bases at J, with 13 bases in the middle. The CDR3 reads CASSKARAGTEAFF. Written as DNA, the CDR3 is TGTGCCAGTAGTAAGGCCAGGGCGGGCACTGAAGCTTTCTTT.

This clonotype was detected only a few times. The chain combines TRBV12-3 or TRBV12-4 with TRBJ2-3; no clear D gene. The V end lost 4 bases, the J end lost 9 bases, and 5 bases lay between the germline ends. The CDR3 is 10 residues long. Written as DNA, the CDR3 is TGTGCCAGCAGTTCCCGAACGCAGTATTTT. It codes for CASSSRTQYF.

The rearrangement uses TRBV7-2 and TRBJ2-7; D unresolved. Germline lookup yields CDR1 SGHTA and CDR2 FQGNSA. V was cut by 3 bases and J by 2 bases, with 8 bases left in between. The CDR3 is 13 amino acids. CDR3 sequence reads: CASSFPPAYEQYF. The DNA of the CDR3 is TGTGCCAGCAGCTTCCCCCCCGCCTACGAGCAGTACTTC.

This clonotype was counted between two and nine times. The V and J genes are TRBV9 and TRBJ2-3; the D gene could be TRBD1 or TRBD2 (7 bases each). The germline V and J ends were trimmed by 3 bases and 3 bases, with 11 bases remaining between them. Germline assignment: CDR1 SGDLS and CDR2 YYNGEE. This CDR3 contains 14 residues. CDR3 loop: CASSAGGGTDTQYF. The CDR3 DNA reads TGTGCCAGCAGCGCAGGGGGGGGGACAGATACGCAGTATTTT.

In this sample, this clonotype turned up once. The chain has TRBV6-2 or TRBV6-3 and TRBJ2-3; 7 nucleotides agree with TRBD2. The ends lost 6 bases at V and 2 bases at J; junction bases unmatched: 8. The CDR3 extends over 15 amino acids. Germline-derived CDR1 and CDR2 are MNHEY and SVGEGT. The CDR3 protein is CASSFRTRDTDTQYF. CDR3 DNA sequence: TGTGCCAGCAGCTTCAGGACTAGGGACACAGATACGCAGTATTTT.

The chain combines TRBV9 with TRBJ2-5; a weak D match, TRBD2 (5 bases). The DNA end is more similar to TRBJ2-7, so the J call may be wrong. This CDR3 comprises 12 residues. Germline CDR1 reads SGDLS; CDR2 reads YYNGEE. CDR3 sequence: CASSPGLYEQYF. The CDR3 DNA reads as TGTGCCAGCAGTCCCGGACTCTACGAGCAGTACTTC.

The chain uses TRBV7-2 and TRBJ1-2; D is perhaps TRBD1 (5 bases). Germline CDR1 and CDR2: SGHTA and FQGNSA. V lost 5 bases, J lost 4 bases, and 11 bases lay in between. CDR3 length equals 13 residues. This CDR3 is CASSQQVIYGYTF. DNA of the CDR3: TGTGCCAGCAGCCAACAGGTGATCTATGGCTACACCTTC.

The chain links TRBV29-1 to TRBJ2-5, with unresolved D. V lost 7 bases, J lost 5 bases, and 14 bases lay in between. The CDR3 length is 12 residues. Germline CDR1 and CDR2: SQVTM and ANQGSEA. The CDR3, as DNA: TGCAGCGCCGACCCGGTTGAGGAGACCCAGTACTTC. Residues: CSADPVEETQYF.

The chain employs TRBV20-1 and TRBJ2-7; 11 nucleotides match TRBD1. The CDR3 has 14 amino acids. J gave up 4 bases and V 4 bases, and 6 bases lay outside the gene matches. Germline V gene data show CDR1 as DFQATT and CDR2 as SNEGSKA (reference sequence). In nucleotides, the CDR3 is TGCAGTGCTACCGGGACAGGGGGTGCTTACGAGCAGTACTTC. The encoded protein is CSATGTGGAYEQYF.

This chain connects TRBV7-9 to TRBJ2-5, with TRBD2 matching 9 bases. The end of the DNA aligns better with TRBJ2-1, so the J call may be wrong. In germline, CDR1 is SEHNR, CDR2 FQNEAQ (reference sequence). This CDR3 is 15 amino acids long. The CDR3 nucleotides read TGTGCCAGCAGGCAACCGGGACTAGCTGCCAATGAGCAGTTCTTC. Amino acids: CASRQPGLAANEQFF.

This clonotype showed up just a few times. The CDR3 is CASSYGDRGDEQFF. In DNA form, the CDR3 reads TGTGCCAGCAGTTACGGGGACAGGGGCGATGAGCAGTTCTTC. This chain joins TRBV6-6 and TRBJ2-1, with 10 positions matching TRBD1. The CDR3 contains 14 residues. V lost 2 bases and J lost 8; bases outside the gene matches: 3. The germline gives CDR1 MNHNY, CDR2 SVGAGI (reference sequence).

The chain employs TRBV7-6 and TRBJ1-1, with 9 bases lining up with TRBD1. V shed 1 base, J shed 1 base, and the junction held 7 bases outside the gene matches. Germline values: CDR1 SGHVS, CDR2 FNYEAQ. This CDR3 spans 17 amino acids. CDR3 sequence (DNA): TGTGCCAGCAGCTTAGGTCCGGGACAGGGAAGGAACACTGAAGCTTTCTTT. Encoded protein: CASSLGPGQGRNTEAFF.

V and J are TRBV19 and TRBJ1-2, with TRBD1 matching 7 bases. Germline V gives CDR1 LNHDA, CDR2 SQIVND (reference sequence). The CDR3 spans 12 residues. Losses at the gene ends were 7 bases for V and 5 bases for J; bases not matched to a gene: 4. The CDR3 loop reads CASTGTAYGYTF. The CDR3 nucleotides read TGTGCCAGTACTGGGACAGCATATGGCTACACCTTC.

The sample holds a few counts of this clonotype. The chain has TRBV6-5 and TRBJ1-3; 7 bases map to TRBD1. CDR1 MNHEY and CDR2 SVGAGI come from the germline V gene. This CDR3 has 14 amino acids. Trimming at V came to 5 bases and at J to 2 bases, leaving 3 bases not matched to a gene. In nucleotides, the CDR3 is TGTGCCAGCAGTCGACAGGGTACTGGAAACACCATATATTTT. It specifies CASSRQGTGNTIYF.

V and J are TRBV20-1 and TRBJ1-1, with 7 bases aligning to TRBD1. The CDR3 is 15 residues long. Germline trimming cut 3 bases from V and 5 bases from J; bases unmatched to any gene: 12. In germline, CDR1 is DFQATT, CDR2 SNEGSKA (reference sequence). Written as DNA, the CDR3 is TGCAGTGCTAGGGCCATACAGGGGCGCTGGACTGAAGCTTTCTTT. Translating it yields CSARAIQGRWTEAFF.

CDR3 protein: CASSLASFSRQRQTQYF. Here the CDR3 DNA reads TGTGCCAGCAGTCTAGCTAGTTTTAGTCGCCAGCGGCAGACCCAGTACTTC. J is TRBJ2-5 and V is TRBV7-8; D might be TRBD2 (5 bases). Germline V gene sequence: CDR1 SGHVS, CDR2 FQNEAQ. Trimming pared 6 bases from V and 6 bases from J, leaving 26 bases between. This CDR3 is built from 17 residues.

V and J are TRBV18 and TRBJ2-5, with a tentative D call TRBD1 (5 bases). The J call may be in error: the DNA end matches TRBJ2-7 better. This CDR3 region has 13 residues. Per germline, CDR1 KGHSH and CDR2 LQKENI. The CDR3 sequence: CASSVSDTYEQYF. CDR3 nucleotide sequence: TGTGCCAGCTCAGTCTCGGACACCTACGAGCAGTACTTC.

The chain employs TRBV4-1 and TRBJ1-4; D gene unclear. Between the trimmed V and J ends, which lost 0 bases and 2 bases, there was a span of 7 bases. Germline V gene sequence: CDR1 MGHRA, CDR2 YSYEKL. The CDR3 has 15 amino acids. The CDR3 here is CASSQDHPTNEKLFF. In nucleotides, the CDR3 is TGCGCCAGCAGCCAAGATCACCCGACTAATGAAAAACTGTTTTTT.

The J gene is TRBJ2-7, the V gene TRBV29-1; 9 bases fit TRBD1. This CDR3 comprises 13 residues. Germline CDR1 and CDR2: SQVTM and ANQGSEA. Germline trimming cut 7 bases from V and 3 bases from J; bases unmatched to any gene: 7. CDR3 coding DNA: TGCAGCGAAGCCGGGACAGGGTTCTACGAGCAGTACTTC. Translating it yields CSEAGTGFYEQYF.

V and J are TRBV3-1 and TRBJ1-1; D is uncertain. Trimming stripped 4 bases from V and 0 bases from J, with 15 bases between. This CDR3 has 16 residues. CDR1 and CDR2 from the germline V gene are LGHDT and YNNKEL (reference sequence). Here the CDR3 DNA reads TGTGCCAGCAGCCTCACGGCTTTCCTCATGAACACTGAAGCTTTCTTT. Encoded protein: CASSLTAFLMNTEAFF.

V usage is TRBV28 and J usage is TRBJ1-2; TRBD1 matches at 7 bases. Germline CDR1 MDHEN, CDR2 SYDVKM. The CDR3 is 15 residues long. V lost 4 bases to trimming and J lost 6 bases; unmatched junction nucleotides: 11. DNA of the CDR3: TGTGCCAGCAGTTCCACGTTTGACAGGGTCGATGGCTACACCTTC. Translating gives CASSSTFDRVDGYTF.

Here the CDR3 DNA reads TGTGCCAGCAGCCAGGGGCCCCTAATGGAGCAGTACTTC. The encoded protein is CASSQGPLMEQYF. This chain joins TRBV7-9 and TRBJ2-7; weak D call: TRBD1 (6 bases). The CDR3 consists of 13 residues. V lost 5 bases, J lost 7 bases, and 15 bases lay in between. The germline CDR1 and CDR2 sequences are SEHNR and FQNEAQ (reference sequence).

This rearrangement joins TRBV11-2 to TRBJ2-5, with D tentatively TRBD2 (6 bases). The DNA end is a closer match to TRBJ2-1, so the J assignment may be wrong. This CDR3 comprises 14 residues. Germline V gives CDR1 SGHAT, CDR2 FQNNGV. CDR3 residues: CASSFSSEGNEQFF. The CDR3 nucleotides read TGTGCCAGCAGCTTTTCATCGGAGGGCAATGAGCAGTTCTTC.

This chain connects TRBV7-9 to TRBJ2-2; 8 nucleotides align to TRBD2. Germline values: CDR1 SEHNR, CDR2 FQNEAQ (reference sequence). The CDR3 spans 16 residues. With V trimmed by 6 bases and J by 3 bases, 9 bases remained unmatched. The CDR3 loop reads CASRRPGTSDTGELFF. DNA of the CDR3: TGTGCCAGCAGGAGGCCCGGGACTAGTGACACCGGGGAGCTGTTTTTT.